The sequence of this T cell receptor beta chain was determined in a study of lymphopenia after photon versus proton radiotherapy. Losses at the gene ends were 0 bases for V and 5 bases for J; bases not matched to a gene: 0. CDR1 SGHKS and CDR2 YYEKEE come from the germline V gene (reference sequence). This CDR3 contains 14 residues. On this clone: No antigen is known for it.

Some clones are missing from TCRdb's copy, which holds only in-frame ones; the method was immunoSEQ multiplex PCR. The table includes tens of thousands of clones, approximately 82% detected once. Study-level points and caveats: Better survival with proton therapy was suggested as possible, not demonstrated. Photon-treated patients lost naive T cells and TCR diversity; proton-treated stayed stable. Larger post-nadir TCR diversity loss correlated inversely with survival in deceased patients. After the lymphocyte nadir, photon-treated repertoires showed oligoclonal expansion, especially of CD8+ Temra cells.

The source is a man aged 60 to 75 with pancreatic cancer. The chain carries TRBV5-5 and TRBJ2-2; 8 bases map to TRBD2. The sequences come from peripheral blood, collected from a patient treated with proton-based radiotherapy. The CDR3, as DNA: TGTGCCAGCAGCTTGGTAGCGGGAACCGGGGAGCTGTTTTTT. It is translated as CASSLVAGTGELFF.